These 24 T cell receptor beta chains were all obtained from the same sample, sequenced in a study of blood T cell repertoires in COVID-19. Some clones are missing from TCRdb's copy, which holds only in-frame ones; the method was immunoSEQ multiplex PCR. The sample includes around 290,000 clones, more than 85% of them seen just once. The specimen was peripheral blood. The receptors shown here come from a woman in her 30s with COVID-19, enrolled during active disease.

V gene TRBV12-3 or TRBV12-4 combines with J gene TRBJ1-2; D is unclear. This CDR3 is built from 12 residues. V lost 1 base to trimming and J lost 7 bases, with 7 bases between them. The CDR3 loop is CASSLGKLGYTF. Here the CDR3 DNA reads TGTGCCAGCAGTTTAGGAAAACTTGGCTACACCTTC.

The V gene is TRBV5-1, the J gene TRBJ1-1; D is ambiguous. CDR3 length: 12 residues. The ends were cut back, 9 bases at V and 4 bases at J, with 13 bases in the middle. Germline lookup yields CDR1 SGHRS and CDR2 YFSETQ. The CDR3 DNA reads as TGCGCCACCCGAGGGCTGGGCACTGAAGCTTTCTTT. Amino acids: CATRGLGTEAFF. The full variable domain, its missing parts supplied by reference TRBV5-1 and TRBJ1-1, is KAGVTQTPRYLIKTRGQQVTLSCSPISGHRSVSWYQQTPGQGLQFLFEYFSETQRNKGNFPGRFSGRQFSNSRSEMNVSTLELGDSALYLCATRGLGTEAFFGQGTRLTVV.

The chain is built from TRBV5-5 and TRBJ1-1, with unresolved D. V lost 1 base and J lost 1, with 8 bases in between. This CDR3 spans 14 amino acids. Per the germline V gene, CDR1 is SGHKS and CDR2 is YYEKEE (reference sequence). DNA for the CDR3: TGTGCCAGCAGCTTGCTACCGGGGAACACTGAAGCTTTCTTT. It specifies CASSLLPGNTEAFF.

The chain couples TRBV7-8 to TRBJ1-1; no definite D call. CDR1 SGHVS and CDR2 FQNEAQ come from the germline V gene. V was clipped by 10 bases and J by 0 bases, with 12 bases between them. The CDR3 length is 13 residues. The CDR3 nucleotides read TGTGCCACCTCAATGGAGGTGAACACTGAAGCTTTCTTT. Protein: CATSMEVNTEAFF.

The chain links TRBV6-1 to TRBJ1-1; possible D gene TRBD1, 5 bases. The V and J ends lost 1 base and 6 bases respectively, with 12 bases between them. The CDR3 extends over 14 amino acids. Germline CDR1 reads MNHNS; CDR2 reads SASEGT. The CDR3 sequence is CASSEGAGQPEAFF. The CDR3 coding sequence is TGTGCCAGCAGTGAAGGGGCAGGGCAGCCTGAAGCTTTCTTT.

This clone is a singleton in its sample. This chain connects TRBV19 to TRBJ1-6; a possible D gene is TRBD1 (5 bases). This CDR3 region has 15 residues. Germline loops: CDR1 LNHDA, CDR2 SQIVND (reference sequence). Trimming shortened V by 5 bases and J by 7 bases, and 15 bases separated the two germline ends. The CDR3 coding sequence is TGTGCCAGTAGTCCCCTACAGGTCCAGAATTCACCCCTCCACTTT. Its translation: CASSPLQVQNSPLHF.

V usage is TRBV29-1 and J usage is TRBJ1-2; D ambiguous. Germline CDR1 SQVTM, CDR2 ANQGSEA. V lost 5 bases and J lost 3, with 13 bases in between. The CDR3 sequence is 13 residues long. CDR3 in DNA: TGCAGCGTTCAGGCAGAGATGGACTATGGCTACACCTTC. Amino acid sequence: CSVQAEMDYGYTF.

The rearrangement links TRBV29-1 to TRBJ2-2; 7 nucleotides align to TRBD2. CDR1 is SQVTM and CDR2 is ANQGSEA in the germline V gene. The CDR3 loop spans 14 amino acids. J gave up 7 bases and V 4 bases, and 9 bases lay outside the gene matches. The CDR3 protein is CSVVEGRGGGELFF. The CDR3 DNA is TGCAGCGTTGTGGAAGGGAGGGGAGGCGGGGAGCTGTTTTTT.

V and J are TRBV14 and TRBJ1-2, with 10 bases lining up with TRBD1. This CDR3 has 14 amino acids. The J segment lost 6 bases and the V segment lost 5 bases, leaving 6 bases of the junction unmatched. CDR1 and CDR2 (germline): SGHDN, FVKESK. Here the CDR3 DNA reads TGTGCCAGCAGCGCGAAGACAGGGGGCCATGGCTACACCTTC. Amino acid sequence: CASSAKTGGHGYTF.

The chain links TRBV29-1 to TRBJ2-4, with D uncertain. The CDR3 covers 13 residues. The V end was cut by 4 bases, the J end by 1 base, with 8 bases between. Germline CDR1 SQVTM, CDR2 ANQGSEA. The CDR3 reads CSVGLQAKNIQYF. The CDR3 DNA reads TGCAGCGTTGGTCTACAGGCCAAAAACATTCAGTACTTC.

This clone occurred a few times. V is TRBV7-8 and J is TRBJ1-3; 7 bases align to TRBD1. This CDR3 has 15 residues. V was clipped by 5 bases and J by 4 bases; unmatched bases: 8. The germline V gene encodes CDR1 SGHVS and CDR2 FQNEAQ. The CDR3 region is CASSTRQGEGNTIYF. In DNA form, the CDR3 reads TGTGCCAGCAGCACCCGACAGGGAGAAGGAAACACCATATATTTT. Full variable domain (missing parts from reference TRBV7-8 and TRBJ1-3): GAGVSQSPRYKVAKRGQDVALRCDPISGHVSLFWYQQALGQGPEFLTYFQNEAQLDKSGLPSDRFFAERPEGSVSTLKIQRTQQEDSAVYLCASSTRQGEGNTIYFGEGSWLTVV.

This clone was seen only once. The V call is TRBV7-2, the J call TRBJ2-5; D is undetermined. Trimming removed 4 bases at V and 4 bases at J, with 7 bases between. CDR1 is SGHTA and CDR2 is FQGNSA in the germline V gene. The CDR3 covers 12 residues. CDR3 sequence: CASSSRGETQYF. In DNA, the CDR3 is TGTGCCAGCAGCTCTCGAGGAGAGACCCAGTACTTC.

The V call is TRBV19, the J call TRBJ1-1; no firm D call. Looked up from germline, CDR1 is LNHDA and CDR2 is SQIVND (reference sequence). The CDR3 spans 12 residues. Trimming removed 4 bases at V and 1 base at J, with 4 bases between. CDR3 residues: CASSKPNTEAFF. CDR3 DNA: TGTGCCAGTAGTAAGCCGAACACTGAAGCTTTCTTT.

The V gene is TRBV28, the J gene TRBJ1-5; the D gene is possibly TRBD1 (5 bases). Trimming cost V 3 bases and J 5 bases, with 11 bases left between them. Germline-derived CDR1 and CDR2 are MDHEN and SYDVKM. The CDR3 runs 14 residues. Written as DNA, the CDR3 is TGTGCCAGCAGTTTTCCGCAGGGCCATCAGCCCCAGCATTTT. Amino acids: CASSFPQGHQPQHF.

The chain uses TRBV2 and TRBJ1-1; 9 bases are a match to TRBD1. Per the germline V gene, CDR1 is SNHLY and CDR2 is FYNNEI. CDR3 size: 16 residues. V lost 4 bases and J lost 5; bases outside the gene matches: 11. The CDR3 loop reads CASSVTGGNLATEAFF. CDR3 coding DNA: TGTGCCAGCAGTGTGACAGGGGGGAATTTGGCAACTGAAGCTTTCTTT.

The chain recombines TRBV11-2 with TRBJ2-7; 7 nucleotides line up with TRBD2. Germline trimming cut 1 base from V and 5 bases from J; bases unmatched to any gene: 8. The CDR3 has 15 residues. Germline CDR1 SGHAT, CDR2 FQNNGV. DNA for the CDR3: TGTGCCAGCAGCTTAGGAGGGCGGGAGCGGGACGAGCAGTACTTC. Its translation is CASSLGGRERDEQYF.

The V and J genes are TRBV9 and TRBJ1-2, with D hard to call. The CDR3 extends over 13 amino acids. In germline, CDR1 is SGDLS, CDR2 YYNGEE. V was clipped by 3 bases and J by 5 bases, with 11 bases between them. Here the CDR3 DNA reads TGTGCCAGCAGCGCCGTGGGCGGGTATGGCTACACCTTC. This encodes CASSAVGGYGYTF. Based on the CDR3 plus reference TRBV9 and TRBJ1-2, the full variable domain is DSGVTQTPKHLITATGQRVTLRCSPRSGDLSVYWYQQSLDQGLQFLIQYYNGEERAKGNILERFSAQQFPDLHSELNLSSLELGDSALYFCASSAVGGYGYTFGSGTRLTVV.

The J gene is TRBJ2-6, the V gene TRBV24-1; D not resolved. V lost 5 bases, J lost 2 bases, and 6 bases lay in between. The CDR3 extends over 14 amino acids. From germline, CDR1 is KGHDR and CDR2 SFDVKD. The CDR3 is CATSVGAGANVLTF. The CDR3 bases are TGTGCCACCAGTGTAGGAGCTGGGGCCAACGTCCTGACTTTC.

This chain links TRBV6-1 with TRBJ1-5; D gene uncertain. This CDR3 region has 15 residues. V gave up 1 base and J gave up 7 bases, with 14 bases separating them. In germline, CDR1 is MNHNS, CDR2 SASEGT. The CDR3 reads CASSEGGRGWQPQHF. CDR3 in DNA: TGTGCCAGCAGTGAAGGGGGTCGGGGATGGCAGCCCCAGCATTTT.

This chain links TRBV6-1 with TRBJ2-7; D is ambiguous. Deletions cut 4 bases from V and 6 bases from J, with 22 bases between. The CDR3 has 16 amino acids. The V gene's germline CDR1 is MNHNS and CDR2 SASEGT. As DNA, the CDR3 is TGTGCCAGCAGTGGGCCAGAGTTTGCCGGGTGGTTCGAGCAGTACTTC. This codes for CASSGPEFAGWFEQYF.

The chain couples TRBV27 to TRBJ2-7; TRBD1 might be the D (6 bases). This CDR3 contains 14 residues. Per germline, CDR1 MNHEY and CDR2 SMNVEV (reference sequence). Trimming pared 4 bases from V and 5 bases from J, leaving 15 bases between. DNA for the CDR3: TGTGCCAGCAGTTCCTACAGGGAACTTAACGAGCAGTACTTC. Translated, it gives CASSSYRELNEQYF.

V is TRBV19 and J is TRBJ2-6; tentatively, D is TRBD1 (5 bases). The CDR3 runs 17 residues. Germline-derived CDR1 and CDR2 are LNHDA and SQIVND (reference sequence). The V gene lost 4 bases and the J gene lost 0 bases, with 13 bases spanning the gap. The CDR3, as DNA: TGTGCCAGTAGTACGCAGGGATACACCTCTGGGGCCAACGTCCTGACTTTC. This encodes CASSTQGYTSGANVLTF.

This rearrangement joins TRBV15 to TRBJ2-7, with 10 nucleotides matching TRBD1. Germline CDR1 reads LNHNV; CDR2 reads YYDKDF (reference sequence). V shed 0 bases, J shed 1 base, and the junction held 6 bases outside the gene matches. The CDR3 loop spans 17 amino acids. The CDR3: CATSRDGGQGVSYEQYF. The CDR3 coding sequence is TGTGCCACCAGCAGAGACGGAGGACAGGGGGTGTCCTACGAGCAGTACTTC.

This clone showed up just once. The chain carries TRBV28 and TRBJ1-5, with TRBD1 identical over 9 bases. The CDR3 totals 16 residues. CDR1 MDHEN and CDR2 SYDVKM come from the germline V gene. The J segment lost 0 bases and the V segment lost 6 bases, leaving 6 bases of the junction unmatched. This CDR3 reads CASRPTGGFSNQPQHF. In DNA form, the CDR3 reads TGTGCCAGCAGACCTACAGGGGGCTTTAGCAATCAGCCCCAGCATTTT.